This T cell receptor beta chain was obtained from a study of T cells in Graves' hyperthyroidism and ophthalmopathy. Study-wide points: Stable hyperthyroidism and ophthalmopathy were separated using 13 V-J signatures.

V lost 5 bases and J lost 1; bases outside the gene matches: 4. The CDR3 contains 15 residues. Germline-derived CDR1 and CDR2 are MNHEY and SMNVEV (reference sequence). In the case of this clonotype: The antigen is undetermined.

RNA transcripts were the template for amplifying TCR beta CDR3 regions. HTBI primers were employed in a first-round RT-PCR of the TCR CDR3. TCRdb analysed the multiplex PCR reads with MiXCR anew, one entry per CDR3 protein. Found here are roughly 660,000 distinct CDR3 sequences, approximately 15% of them singletons; the top ten hold less than 20%. Sequencing was done on a sample of blood. This clonotype originated in a man aged 50 to 59 with Graves' hyperthyroidism. The rearrangement uses TRBV27 and TRBJ2-4; 8 bases align to TRBD1. The chain's CDR3 is CASSRQGRAKNIQYF. DNA for the CDR3: TGTGCCAGCAGTCGACAGGGGAGGGCCAAAAACATTCAGTACTTC.